Here is one TCR beta chain with its context. The entry originates in a study of blood T cell repertoires in COVID-19. About the study: Italy, Spain and the United States were the sources of the convalescent and acute COVID-19 samples. T cells, B-cell-depleted T cells, or PBMCs provided the cDNA or gDNA that served as material.

The CDR3 length is 13 residues. Germline loops: CDR1 MNHEY, CDR2 SMNVEV (reference sequence). V gave up 8 bases and J gave up 4 bases; unmatched junction bases: 7. Methods used by the authors: The authors estimated nucleated cell counts from reference gene primer amplification. Data came from immunoSEQ multiplex PCR; TCRdb stores just in-frame clones and leaves some out. V and J calls and clone size come straight from that table; D and trimming were deduced from the DNA. The top ten clones hold about 3% of a sample with more than 150,000 clones, approximately 78% of them seen once. This TCR was sampled from a woman older than 75 with active or convalescent COVID-19. V gene TRBV27 combines with J gene TRBJ2-7; 8 bases map to TRBD1. Sequenced: peripheral blood. The CDR3 coding sequence is TGTGCCAGCGCTATACAGGGGGTGTACGAGCAGTACTTC. Protein product: CASAIQGVYEQYF.